This T cell receptor (beta chain) is drawn from a study of blood T cell repertoires in COVID-19. Study details: Italy, Spain and the United States were the sources of the convalescent and acute COVID-19 samples.

V was clipped by 6 bases and J by 0 bases, with 12 bases between them. Germline V CDR1 and CDR2: SGHRS, YFSETQ. There are 14 residues in the CDR3. Authors' data handling: Quantification of nucleated cells was approximated via reference gene primer amplification. This table comes from immunoSEQ multiplex PCR, and its TCRdb copy is limited to in-frame clones, with some not included. V and J calls and clone size follow that table, whereas D and trimming were derived from the DNA. The data show about 410,000 clones, roughly 90% seen once. The chain links TRBV5-1 to TRBJ1-1; D possibly corresponds to TRBD1 (5 bases). Sample: peripheral blood. The sequence came from a woman aged 25 to 39 with active or convalescent COVID-19. DNA for the CDR3: TGCGCCAGCAAAGTGAACAGGCTGAACACTGAAGCTTTCTTT. As protein: CASKVNRLNTEAFF.